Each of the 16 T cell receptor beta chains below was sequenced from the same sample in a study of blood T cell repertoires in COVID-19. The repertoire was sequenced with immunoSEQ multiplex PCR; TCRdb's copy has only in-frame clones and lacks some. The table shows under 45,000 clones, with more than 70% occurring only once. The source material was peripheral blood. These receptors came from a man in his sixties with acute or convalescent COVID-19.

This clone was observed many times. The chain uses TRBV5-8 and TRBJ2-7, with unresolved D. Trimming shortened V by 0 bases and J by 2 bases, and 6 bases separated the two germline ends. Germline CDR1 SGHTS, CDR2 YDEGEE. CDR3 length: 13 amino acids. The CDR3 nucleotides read TGTGCCAGCAGCTTGGGACACGCCTACGAGCAGTACTTC. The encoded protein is CASSLGHAYEQYF.

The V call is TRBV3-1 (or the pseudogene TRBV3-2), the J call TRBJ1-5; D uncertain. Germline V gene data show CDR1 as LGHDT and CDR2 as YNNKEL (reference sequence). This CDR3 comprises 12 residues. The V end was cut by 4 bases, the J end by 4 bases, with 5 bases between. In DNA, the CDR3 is TGTGCCAGCAGCCGCCAGAATCAGCCCCAGCATTTT. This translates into CASSRQNQPQHF.

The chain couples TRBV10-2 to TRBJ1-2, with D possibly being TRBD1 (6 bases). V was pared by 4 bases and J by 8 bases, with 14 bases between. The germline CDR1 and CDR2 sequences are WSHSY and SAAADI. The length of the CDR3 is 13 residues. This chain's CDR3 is CASSAEYREGYTF. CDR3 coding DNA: TGCGCCAGCAGTGCAGAATACAGGGAGGGCTACACCTTC.

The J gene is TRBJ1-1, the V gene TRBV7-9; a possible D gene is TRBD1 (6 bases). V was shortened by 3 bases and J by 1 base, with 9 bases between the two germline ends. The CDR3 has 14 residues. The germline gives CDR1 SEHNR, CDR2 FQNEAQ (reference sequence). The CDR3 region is CASSFGGQNTEAFF. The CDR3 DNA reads TGTGCCAGCAGCTTCGGGGGGCAGAACACTGAAGCTTTCTTT.

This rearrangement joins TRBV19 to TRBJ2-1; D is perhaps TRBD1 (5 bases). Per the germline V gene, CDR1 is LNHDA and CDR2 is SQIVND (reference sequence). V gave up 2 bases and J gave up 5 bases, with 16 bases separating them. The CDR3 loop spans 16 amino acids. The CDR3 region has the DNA TGTGCCAGTAGTATAATACTGGGGCTCACGGACAATGAGCAGTTCTTC. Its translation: CASSIILGLTDNEQFF.

The CDR3 bases are TGTGCCAGCAGCCAAGGGACGGGACAGGGATCAGATACGCAGTATTTT. Residues: CASSQGTGQGSDTQYF. The V and J genes are TRBV14 and TRBJ2-3; 9 nucleotides match TRBD1. Germline V CDR1 and CDR2: SGHDN, FVKESK. J lost 4 bases, V lost 1 base, and 6 bases had no gene match. This CDR3 region has 16 residues.

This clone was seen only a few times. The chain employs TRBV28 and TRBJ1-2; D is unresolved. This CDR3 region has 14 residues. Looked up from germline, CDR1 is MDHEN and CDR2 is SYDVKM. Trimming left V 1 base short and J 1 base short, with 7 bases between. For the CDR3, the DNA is TGTGCCAGCAGTTTATCGGGGTTTAACTATGGCTACACCTTC. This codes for CASSLSGFNYGYTF.

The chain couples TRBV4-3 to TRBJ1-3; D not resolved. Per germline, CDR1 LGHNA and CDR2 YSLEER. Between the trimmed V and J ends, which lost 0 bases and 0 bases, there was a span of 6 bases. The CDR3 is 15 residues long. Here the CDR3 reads CASSQDRISGNTIYF. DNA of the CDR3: TGCGCCAGCAGCCAAGACAGGATCTCTGGAAACACCATATATTTT.

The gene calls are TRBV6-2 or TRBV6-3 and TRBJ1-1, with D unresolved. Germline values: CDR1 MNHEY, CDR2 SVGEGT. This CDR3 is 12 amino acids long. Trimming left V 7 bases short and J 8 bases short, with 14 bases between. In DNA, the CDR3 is TGTGCCAGCATCCCGGGGAGTGGCGAAGCTTTCTTT. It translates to CASIPGSGEAFF.

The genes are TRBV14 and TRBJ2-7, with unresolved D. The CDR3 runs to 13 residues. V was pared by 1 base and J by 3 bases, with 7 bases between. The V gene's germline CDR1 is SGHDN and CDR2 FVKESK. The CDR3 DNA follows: TGTGCCAGCAGCCAAGGACTGGGCTACGAGCAGTACTTC. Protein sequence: CASSQGLGYEQYF.

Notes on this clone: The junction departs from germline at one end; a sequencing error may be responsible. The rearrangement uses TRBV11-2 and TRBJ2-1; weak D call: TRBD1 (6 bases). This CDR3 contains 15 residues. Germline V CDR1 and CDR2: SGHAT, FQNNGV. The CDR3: CVSSLEQGVHNEQFF. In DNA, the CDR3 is TGTGTCAGCAGCTTAGAACAGGGTGTCCACAATGAGCAGTTCTTC.

CDR3 in DNA: TGTGCCAGCAGCGCGACTAGCGGGAGGTACACAGATACGCAGTATTTT. It is translated as CASSATSGRYTDTQYF. The V call is TRBV13, the J call TRBJ2-3; 13 bases align to TRBD2. CDR3 length: 16 amino acids. The V gene's germline CDR1 is PRHDT and CDR2 FYEKMQ (reference sequence). V was pared by 5 bases and J by 2 bases, with 4 bases of the junction left unmatched.

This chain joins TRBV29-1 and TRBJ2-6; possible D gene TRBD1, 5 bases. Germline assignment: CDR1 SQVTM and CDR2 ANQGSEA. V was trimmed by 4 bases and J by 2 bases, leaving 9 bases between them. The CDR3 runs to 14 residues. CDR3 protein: CSVGGKTGANVLTF. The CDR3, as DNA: TGCAGCGTTGGGGGCAAAACTGGGGCCAACGTCCTGACTTTC.

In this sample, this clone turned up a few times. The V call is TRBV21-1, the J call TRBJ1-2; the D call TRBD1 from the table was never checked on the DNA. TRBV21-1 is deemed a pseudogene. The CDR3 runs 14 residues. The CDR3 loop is CASTETGIYYGYTF. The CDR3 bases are TGTGCCAGCACCGAGACAGGGATTTACTATGGCTACACCTTC.

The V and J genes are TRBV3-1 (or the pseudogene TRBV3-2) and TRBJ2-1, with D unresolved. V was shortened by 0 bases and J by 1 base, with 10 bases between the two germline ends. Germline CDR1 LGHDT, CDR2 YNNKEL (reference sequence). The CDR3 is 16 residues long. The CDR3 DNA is TGTGCCAGCAGCCAAGACCCTAGTACATCCTACAATGAGCAGTTCTTC. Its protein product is CASSQDPSTSYNEQFF.

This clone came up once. This CDR3 is CASSESGTGDGYTF. The CDR3 DNA sequence: TGCGCCAGCAGTGAGTCTGGGACAGGGGATGGCTACACCTTC. The chain combines TRBV10-1 with TRBJ1-2; TRBD1 matches at 10 bases. V shed 0 bases, J shed 6 bases, and the junction held 1 base outside the gene matches. Germline CDR1 and CDR2: WNHNN and SYGVQD (reference sequence). The CDR3 covers 14 residues.